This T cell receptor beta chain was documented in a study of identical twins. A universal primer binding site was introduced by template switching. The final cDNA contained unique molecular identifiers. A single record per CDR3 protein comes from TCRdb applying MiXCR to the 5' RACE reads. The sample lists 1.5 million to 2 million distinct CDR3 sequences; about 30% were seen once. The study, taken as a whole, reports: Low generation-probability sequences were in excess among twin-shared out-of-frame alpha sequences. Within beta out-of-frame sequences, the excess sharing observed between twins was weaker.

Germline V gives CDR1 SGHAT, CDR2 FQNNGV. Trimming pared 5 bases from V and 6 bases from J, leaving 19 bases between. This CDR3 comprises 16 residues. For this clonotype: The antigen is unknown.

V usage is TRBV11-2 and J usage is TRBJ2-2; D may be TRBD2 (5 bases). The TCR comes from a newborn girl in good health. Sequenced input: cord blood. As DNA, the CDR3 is TGTGCCAGCAGCCCCTTTCTTAGGGAGAAGGCCGGGGAGCTGTTTTTT. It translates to CASSPFLREKAGELFF.